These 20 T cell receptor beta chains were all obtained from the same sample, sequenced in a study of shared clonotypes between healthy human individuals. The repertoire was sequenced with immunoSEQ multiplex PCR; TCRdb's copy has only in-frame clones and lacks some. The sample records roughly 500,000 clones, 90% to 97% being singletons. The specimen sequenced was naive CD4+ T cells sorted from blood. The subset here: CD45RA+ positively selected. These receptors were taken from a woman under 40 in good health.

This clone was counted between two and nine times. This chain's CDR3 is CASRQGSTDTQYF. The CDR3, as DNA: TGTGCCAGCAGGCAGGGGAGCACAGATACGCAGTATTTT. The rearrangement uses TRBV2 and TRBJ2-3; D may be TRBD1 (6 bases). CDR1 is SNHLY and CDR2 is FYNNEI in the germline V gene. V lost 6 bases and J 0 bases, leaving 7 bases between the germline ends. The CDR3 has 13 amino acids.

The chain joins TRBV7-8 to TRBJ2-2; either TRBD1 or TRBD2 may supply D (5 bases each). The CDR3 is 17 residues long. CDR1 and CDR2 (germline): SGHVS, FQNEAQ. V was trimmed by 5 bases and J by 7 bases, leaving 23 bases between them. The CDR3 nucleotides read TGTGCCAGCAGCCCCCTGCCGGGGCGAGGTTTAGGCGGGGAGCTGTTTTTT. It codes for CASSPLPGRGLGGELFF.

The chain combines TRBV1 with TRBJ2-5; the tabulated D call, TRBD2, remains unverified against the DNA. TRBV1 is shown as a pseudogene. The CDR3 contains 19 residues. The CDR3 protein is CTSSRLAGGNRTSQETQYF. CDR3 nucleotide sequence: TGCACCAGCAGCCGACTAGCGGGAGGAAATCGCACGTCTCAAGAGACCCAGTACTTC.

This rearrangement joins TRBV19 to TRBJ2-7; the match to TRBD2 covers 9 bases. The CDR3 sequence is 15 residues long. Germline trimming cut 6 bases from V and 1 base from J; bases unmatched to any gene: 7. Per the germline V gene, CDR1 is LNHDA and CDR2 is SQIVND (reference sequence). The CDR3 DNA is TGTGCCAGTAGCCGCGGGACTAGCATGTCCTACGAGCAGTACTTC. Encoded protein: CASSRGTSMSYEQYF.

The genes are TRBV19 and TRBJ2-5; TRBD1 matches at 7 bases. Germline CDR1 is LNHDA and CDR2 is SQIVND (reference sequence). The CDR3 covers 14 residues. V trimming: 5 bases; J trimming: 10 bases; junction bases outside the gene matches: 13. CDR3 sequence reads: CASSLRQGSVGQYF. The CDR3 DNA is TGTGCCAGTAGTCTAAGACAGGGTTCGGTAGGCCAGTACTTC.

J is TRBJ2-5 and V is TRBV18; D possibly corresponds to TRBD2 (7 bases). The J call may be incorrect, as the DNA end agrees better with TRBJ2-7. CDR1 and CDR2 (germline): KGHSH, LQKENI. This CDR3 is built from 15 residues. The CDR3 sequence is CASCSGGREGYEQYF. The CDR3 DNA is TGTGCCAGCTGCTCCGGGGGCAGGGAGGGATACGAGCAGTACTTC.

CDR3 sequence: CASSLGGDISADTQYF. Here the CDR3 DNA reads TGCGCCAGCAGCTTGGGTGGAGATATTAGCGCAGATACGCAGTATTTT. This chain links TRBV5-1 with TRBJ2-3; D might be TRBD2 (5 bases). The CDR3 runs 16 residues. Germline CDR1 and CDR2: SGHRS and YFSETQ. V gave up 0 bases and J gave up 4 bases, with 15 bases separating them.

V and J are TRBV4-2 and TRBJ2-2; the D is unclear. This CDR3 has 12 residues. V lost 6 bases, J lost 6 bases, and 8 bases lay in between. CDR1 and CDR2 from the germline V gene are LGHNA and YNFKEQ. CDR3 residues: CASRQPPGELFF. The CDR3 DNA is TGTGCCAGCAGACAACCCCCCGGGGAGCTGTTTTTT.

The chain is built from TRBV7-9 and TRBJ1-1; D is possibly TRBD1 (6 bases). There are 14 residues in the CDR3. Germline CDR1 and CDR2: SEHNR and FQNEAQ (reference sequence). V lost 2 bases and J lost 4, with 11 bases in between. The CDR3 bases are TGTGCCAGCAGCTTACAGGGGCAGGTCACTGAAGCTTTCTTT. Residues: CASSLQGQVTEAFF. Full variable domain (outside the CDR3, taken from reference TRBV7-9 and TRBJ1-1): DTGVSQNPRHKITKRGQNVTFRCDPISEHNRLYWYRQTLGQGPEFLTYFQNEAQLEKSRLLSDRFSAERPKGSFSTLEIQRTEQGDSAMYLCASSLQGQVTEAFFGQGTRLTVV.

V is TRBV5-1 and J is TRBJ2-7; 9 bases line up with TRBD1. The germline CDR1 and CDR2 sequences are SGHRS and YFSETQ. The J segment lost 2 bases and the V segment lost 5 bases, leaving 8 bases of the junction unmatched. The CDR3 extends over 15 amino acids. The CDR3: CASSYTGGATYEQYF. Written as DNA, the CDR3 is TGCGCCAGCAGTTACACAGGGGGCGCGACCTACGAGCAGTACTTC.

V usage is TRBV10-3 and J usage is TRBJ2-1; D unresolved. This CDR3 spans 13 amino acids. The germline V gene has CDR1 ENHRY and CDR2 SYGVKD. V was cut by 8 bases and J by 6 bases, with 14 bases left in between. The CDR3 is CAIRPQHLNEQFF. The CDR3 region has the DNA TGTGCCATCCGGCCGCAGCACCTCAATGAGCAGTTCTTC.

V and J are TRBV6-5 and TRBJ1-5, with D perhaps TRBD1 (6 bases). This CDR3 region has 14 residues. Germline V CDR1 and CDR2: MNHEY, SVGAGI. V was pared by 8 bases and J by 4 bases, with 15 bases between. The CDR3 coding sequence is TGTGCCAGCGCAACGGACAGAGCAAATCAGCCCCAGCATTTT. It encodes CASATDRANQPQHF.

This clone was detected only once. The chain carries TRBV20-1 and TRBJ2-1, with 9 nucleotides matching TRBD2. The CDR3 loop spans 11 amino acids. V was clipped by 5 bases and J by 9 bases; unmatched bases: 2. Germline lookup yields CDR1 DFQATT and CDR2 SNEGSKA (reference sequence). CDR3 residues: CSAAAGGEQFF. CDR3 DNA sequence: TGCAGTGCTGCAGCGGGAGGTGAGCAGTTCTTC.

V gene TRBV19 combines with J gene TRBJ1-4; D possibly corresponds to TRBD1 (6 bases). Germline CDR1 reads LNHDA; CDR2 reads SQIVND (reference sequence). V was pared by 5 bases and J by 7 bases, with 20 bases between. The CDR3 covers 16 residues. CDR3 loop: CASSPLPPGAGEKLFF. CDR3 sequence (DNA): TGTGCCAGTAGTCCACTCCCTCCAGGGGCTGGTGAAAAACTGTTTTTT.

CDR3 nucleotide sequence: TGTGCCAGCAGTTACTCGGGGACAGGGCACTACGAGCAGTACTTC. Translating it yields CASSYSGTGHYEQYF. The J gene is TRBJ2-7, the V gene TRBV6-5; 9 bases fit TRBD1. V dropped 0 bases and J dropped 3; count of bases not matched to a gene: 3. The germline V gene has CDR1 MNHEY and CDR2 SVGAGI. This CDR3 comprises 15 residues.

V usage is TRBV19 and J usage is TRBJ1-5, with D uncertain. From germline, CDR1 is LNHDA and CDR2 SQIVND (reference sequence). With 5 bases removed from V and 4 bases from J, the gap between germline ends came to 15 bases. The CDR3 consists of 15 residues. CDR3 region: CASSLSARTNQPQHF. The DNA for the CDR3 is TGTGCCAGTAGTCTCAGCGCCAGAACTAATCAGCCCCAGCATTTT. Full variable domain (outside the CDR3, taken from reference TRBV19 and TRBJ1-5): DGGITQSPKYLFRKEGQNVTLSCEQNLNHDAMYWYRQDPGQGLRLIYYSQIVNDFQKGDIAEGYSVSREKKESFPLTVTSAQKNPTAFYLCASSLSARTNQPQHFGDGTRLSIL.

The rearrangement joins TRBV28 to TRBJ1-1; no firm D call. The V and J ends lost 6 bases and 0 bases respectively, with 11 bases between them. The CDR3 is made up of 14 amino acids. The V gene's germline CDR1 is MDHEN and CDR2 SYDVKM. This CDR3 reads CASSPISLNTEAFF. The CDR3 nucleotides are TGTGCCAGCAGCCCAATCAGCTTGAACACTGAAGCTTTCTTT.

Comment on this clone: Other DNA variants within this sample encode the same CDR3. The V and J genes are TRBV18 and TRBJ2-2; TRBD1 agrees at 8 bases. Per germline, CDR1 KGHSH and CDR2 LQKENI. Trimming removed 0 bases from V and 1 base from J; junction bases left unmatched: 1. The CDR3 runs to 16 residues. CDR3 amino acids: CASSPPTGENTGELFF. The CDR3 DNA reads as TGTGCCAGCTCACCACCGACAGGGGAGAACACCGGGGAGCTGTTTTTT.

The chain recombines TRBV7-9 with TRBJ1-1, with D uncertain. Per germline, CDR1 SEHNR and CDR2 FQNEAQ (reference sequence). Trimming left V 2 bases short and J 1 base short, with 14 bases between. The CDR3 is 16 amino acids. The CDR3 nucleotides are TGTGCCAGCAGCTTAAGACCCCGACGGGGGAACACTGAAGCTTTCTTT. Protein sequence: CASSLRPRRGNTEAFF.

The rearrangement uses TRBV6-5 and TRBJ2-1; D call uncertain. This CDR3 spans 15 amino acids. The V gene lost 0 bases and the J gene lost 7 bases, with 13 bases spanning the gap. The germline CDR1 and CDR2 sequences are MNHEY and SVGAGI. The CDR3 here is CASSYSAPLGNEQFF. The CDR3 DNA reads TGTGCCAGCAGTTACTCGGCGCCTCTAGGAAATGAGCAGTTCTTC.